Included here is one T cell receptor beta chain sequence, with context. The data are from a study of human T cells and chemical hapten exposure. The CDR3 runs to 16 residues. The germline V gene has CDR1 SQVTM and CDR2 ANQGSEA. Trimming at V came to 3 bases and at J to 3 bases, leaving 10 bases not matched to a gene. Time point described: pre-sensitization, week 0. Treatment here: therapeutic diphenylcyclopropenone sensitization with weekly scalp DPC. The study drew its donors from alopecia patients who were 18 to 70 years old and suitable for DPC. MiXCR, run by TCRdb on the RACE reads, gives a single entry per CDR3 protein. Among 80,000 to 95,000 distinct CDR3 sequences listed, 9.6% were seen once.

V gene TRBV29-1 combines with J gene TRBJ2-5, with 10 nucleotides matching TRBD2. Sample: whole blood, taken in connection with sensitization to the hapten diphenylcyclopropenone (DPC). The receptor was isolated from a woman aged 40 to 50 with alopecia areata. Some clones in this sample may be carry-over from other donors' samples. In DNA form, the CDR3 reads TGCAGCGTTGAGAAACTAGCGGGGCCTAATAAAGAGACCCAGTACTTC. Translated, it gives CSVEKLAGPNKETQYF.